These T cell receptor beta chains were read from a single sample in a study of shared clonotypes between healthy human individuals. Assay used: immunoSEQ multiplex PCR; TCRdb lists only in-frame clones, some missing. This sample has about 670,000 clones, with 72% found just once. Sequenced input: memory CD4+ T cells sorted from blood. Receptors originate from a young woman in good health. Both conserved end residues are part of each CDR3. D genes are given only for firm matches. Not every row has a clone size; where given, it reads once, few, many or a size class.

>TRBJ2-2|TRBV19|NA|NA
CASSVSGGGTDTGELFF
TGTGCCAGTAGCGTATCTGGTGGAGGGACGGACACCGGGGAGCTGTTTTTT
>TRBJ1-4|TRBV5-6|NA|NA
CASSLAGGDEKLFF
TGTGCCAGCAGCTTGGCCGGAGGGGACGAAAAACTGTTTTTT
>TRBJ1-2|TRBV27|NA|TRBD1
CASTSPGTVTGYTF
TGTGCCAGCACAAGTCCCGGGACAGTAACTGGCTACACCTTC
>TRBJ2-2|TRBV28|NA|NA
CASLPGTPNTGELFF
TGTGCCAGCCTCCCCGGGACACCGAACACCGGGGAGCTGTTTTTT
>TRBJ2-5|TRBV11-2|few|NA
CASSFPWGAETQYF
TGTGCCAGCAGCTTTCCTTGGGGTGCGGAGACCCAGTACTTC
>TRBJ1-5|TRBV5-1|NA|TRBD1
CASSQGGNQPQHF
TGCGCCAGCAGCCAGGGGGGCAATCAGCCCCAGCATTTT
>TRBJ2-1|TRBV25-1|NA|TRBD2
CASSEGRTSSYNEQFF
TGTGCCAGCAGTGAAGGTCGGACTAGCTCCTACAATGAGCAGTTCTTC
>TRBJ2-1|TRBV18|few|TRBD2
CASSAGTSAYNEQFF
TGTGCCAGCTCGGCCGGGACTAGCGCCTACAATGAGCAGTTCTTC
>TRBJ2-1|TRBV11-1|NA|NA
CASSPRDLEQFF
TGTGCCAGCAGCCCCCGGGACCTCGAGCAGTTCTTC
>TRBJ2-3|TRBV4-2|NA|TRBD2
CASSQDWASGIDTQYF
TGTGCCAGCAGCCAAGACTGGGCTAGCGGGATTGATACGCAGTATTTT
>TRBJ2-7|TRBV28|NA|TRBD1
CASSFGTRGQGNYEQYF
TGTGCCAGCAGTTTTGGGACCCGCGGACAGGGAAACTACGAGCAGTACTTC
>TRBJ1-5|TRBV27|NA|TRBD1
CASSPTGGGKATQPQHF
TGTGCCAGCAGTCCAACAGGGGGAGGTAAGGCTACCCAGCCCCAGCATTTT
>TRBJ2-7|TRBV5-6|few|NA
CASTPWNVLGEQYF
TGTGCCAGCACCCCCTGGAATGTTCTCGGCGAGCAGTACTTC
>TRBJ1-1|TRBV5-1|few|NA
CASSLFGEAFF
TGCGCCAGCAGCTTGTTCGGTGAAGCTTTCTTT
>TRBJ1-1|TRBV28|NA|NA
CATRGVPMNTEAFF
TGTGCCACCCGAGGGGTCCCGATGAACACTGAAGCTTTCTTT
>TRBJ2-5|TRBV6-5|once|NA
CASSYVGEETQYF
TGTGCCAGCAGTTACGTGGGGGAAGAGACCCAGTACTTC
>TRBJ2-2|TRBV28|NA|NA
CASSFSEGMTGELFF
TGTGCCAGCAGTTTCTCGGAGGGGATGACCGGGGAGCTGTTTTTT
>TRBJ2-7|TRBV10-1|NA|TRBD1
CASSEYPPTGYLTSEQYF
TGCGCCAGCAGTGAGTACCCCCCGACAGGGTACCTGACAAGTGAGCAGTACTTC
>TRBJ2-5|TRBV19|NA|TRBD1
CASSRGQGWETQYF
TGTGCCAGTAGTAGAGGACAGGGCTGGGAGACCCAGTACTTC
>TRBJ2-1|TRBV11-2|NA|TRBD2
CASSRRVAGGPGVYNEQFF
TGTGCCAGCAGCCGTAGGGTAGCGGGAGGGCCGGGAGTCTACAATGAGCAGTTCTTC
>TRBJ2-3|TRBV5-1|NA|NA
CASSPGPPNTDTQYF
TGCGCCAGCAGCCCGGGCCCTCCGAACACAGATACGCAGTATTTT
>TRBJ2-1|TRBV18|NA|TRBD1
CASSQGQDNEQFF
TGTGCCAGCTCACAAGGACAGGACAATGAGCAGTTCTTC
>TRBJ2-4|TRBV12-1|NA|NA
CASSPWTGTSGSQTKNIQYF
TGTGCCAGCAGCCCTTGGACCGGGACTAGCGGGAGCCAGACCAAAAACATTCAGTACTTC
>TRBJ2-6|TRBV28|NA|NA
CASSLGSAGANVLTF
TGTGCCAGCAGTCTTGGGTCGGCTGGGGCCAACGTCCTGACTTTC
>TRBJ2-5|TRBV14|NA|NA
CASSQTGTSLLKYF
TGTGCCAGCAGCCAAACCGGGACTTCGCTACTTAAGTACTTC
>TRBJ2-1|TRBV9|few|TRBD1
CASSVDQGARSGQFF
TGTGCCAGCAGCGTAGACCAGGGGGCGCGATCCGGGCAGTTCTTC
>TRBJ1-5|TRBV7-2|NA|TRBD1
CASSLGTGGHQPQHF
TGTGCCAGCAGCTTAGGGACAGGGGGCCATCAGCCCCAGCATTTT
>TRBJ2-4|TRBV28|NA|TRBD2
CASSMTSGRLGIQYF
TGTGCCAGCAGTATGACTAGCGGGAGACTTGGCATTCAGTACTTC
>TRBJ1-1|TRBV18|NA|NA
CASSPPSRSGEVAFF
TGTGCCAGCTCACCACCGTCAAGATCAGGGGAGGTGGCTTTCTTT
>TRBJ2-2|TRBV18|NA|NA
CASSHDPTGELFF
TGTGCCAGCTCACATGATCCCACCGGGGAGCTGTTTTTT
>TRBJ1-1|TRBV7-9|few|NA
CASSFSGNTEAFF
TGTGCCAGCAGCTTCTCCGGGAACACTGAAGCTTTCTTT
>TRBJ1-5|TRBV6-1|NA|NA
CASIDSSNQPQHF
TGTGCCAGCATCGACAGTAGCAATCAGCCCCAGCATTTT
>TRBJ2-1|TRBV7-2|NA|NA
CASTEIIEQFF
TGTGCCAGCACCGAAATAATTGAGCAGTTCTTC
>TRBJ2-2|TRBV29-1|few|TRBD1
CSVGTGGFTGELFF
TGCAGCGTTGGGACAGGGGGCTTTACCGGGGAGCTGTTTTTT
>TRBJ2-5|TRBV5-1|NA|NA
CASSLAETQYF
TGCGCCAGCAGCTTGGCGGAGACCCAGTACTTC
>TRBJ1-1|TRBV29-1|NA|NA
CSTGRNTEAFF
TGCAGTACGGGCCGGAACACTGAAGCTTTCTTT
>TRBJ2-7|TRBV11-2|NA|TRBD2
CASSPKIDGRRYEQYF
TGTGCCAGCAGCCCGAAGATTGACGGGAGGCGCTACGAGCAGTACTTC
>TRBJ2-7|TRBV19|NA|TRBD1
CASSIPIGDRIYEQYF
TGTGCCAGTAGTATCCCCATAGGGGACAGGATTTACGAGCAGTACTTC
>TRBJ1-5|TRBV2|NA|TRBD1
CASSRDRGHQPQHF
TGTGCCAGCAGCCGGGACAGGGGGCATCAGCCCCAGCATTTT
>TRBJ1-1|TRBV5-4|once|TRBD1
CASSPRDRETEAFF
TGTGCCAGCAGCCCTAGAGACAGGGAGACTGAAGCTTTCTTT
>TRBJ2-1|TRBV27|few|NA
CASSSTGSRGYNEQFF
TGTGCCAGCAGTTCGACAGGAAGTCGGGGCTACAATGAGCAGTTCTTC